Many counts were recorded for the clone carrying this T cell receptor beta chain. Its specificity is unknown. The sample belongs to a study of T cells in Graves' hyperthyroidism and ophthalmopathy. Points from the study as a whole: The model identified upcoming ophthalmopathy a median about 6.5 months ahead of onset. Ophthalmopathy and stable hyperthyroidism were told apart by a 13 V-J model.

Amplified TCR beta CDR3 regions came from RNA transcripts. First-round RT-PCR with HTBI primers amplified the TCR CDR3 region. A single record per CDR3 protein comes from TCRdb applying MiXCR to the multiplex PCR reads. The sample carries about 290,000 distinct CDR3 sequences, roughly 13% recorded once. The V gene's germline CDR1 is KGHDR and CDR2 SFDVKD. Trimming cost V 5 bases and J 8 bases, with 11 bases left between them. The CDR3 contains 12 residues. The origin of this receptor is a woman in her thirties or forties with Graves' hyperthyroidism. The sequencing input was blood. V and J are TRBV24-1 and TRBJ1-2, with a weak D call TRBD1 (5 bases). In DNA form, the CDR3 reads TGTGCCACCAGTGTTGGGACCGGCGGCTACACCTTC. Translated: CATSVGTGGYTF.